The present entry profiles one T cell receptor beta chain with its context. Original methodology: Counts of nucleated cells, estimated from reference gene primer amplification, were obtained. TCRdb's copy holds only in-frame clones and misses some; the assay was immunoSEQ multiplex PCR. V and J calls and clone size follow that table, whereas D and trimming were derived from the DNA. This table has 110,000 to 150,000 clones, more than 70% appearing once. The sample belongs to a study of blood T cell repertoires in COVID-19. About the study: COVID-19 samples from acute and convalescent phases originated in the United States, Italy and Spain. PBMCs, B-cell-depleted T cells, or T cells were the source of the cDNA or gDNA that made up the material.

Sequencing was done on a sample of peripheral blood. This receptor was identified in a man aged 50 or older with active or convalescent COVID-19.

DNA of the CDR3: TGTGCCAGCAGCCCCGGGGCGGGAGGGTCCTACGAGCAGTACTTC. Its translation is CASSPGAGGSYEQYF. V and J are TRBV14 and TRBJ2-7; 9 nucleotides agree with TRBD2. Per the germline V gene, CDR1 is SGHDN and CDR2 is FVKESK. J gave up 1 base and V 4 bases, and 5 bases lay outside the gene matches. The CDR3 totals 15 residues. Full variable domain (outside the CDR3, taken from reference TRBV14 and TRBJ2-7): EAGVTQFPSHSVIEKGQTVTLRCDPISGHDNLYWYRRVMGKEIKFLLHFVKESKQDESGMPNNRFLAERTGGTYSTLKVQPAELEDSGVYFCASSPGAGGSYEQYFGPGTRLTVT.